This is a list of T cell receptor beta chains from one sample in a study of high-grade serous ovarian cancer treatment subgroups. The protocol was immunoSEQ multiplex PCR, while the TCRdb copy is restricted to in-frame clones and leaves out a portion. The sample lists around 9,000 clones, 75% to 90% occurring once. Sequenced material: tumor tissue. These TCRs come from a human donor with high-grade serous ovarian cancer. Each CDR3 is given with its conserved first and last residue. A D gene is named only where the DNA matches it firmly. Clone sizes are given selectively: once, few, many, or a class where the clone is expanded.

d_call: TRBD2
v_call: TRBV5-1
j_call: TRBJ2-5
clone_size: NA
cdr3_length: 20
cdr3_nt: TGCGCCAGCAGCGCTTACCGACTAGCGGGAGGACCACTCCTTAAAGAGACCCAGTACTTC
cdr3_aa: CASSAYRLAGGPLLKETQYF

d_call: NA
v_call: TRBV4-3
j_call: TRBJ2-5
clone_size: NA
cdr3_length: 15
cdr3_nt: TGCGCCAGCAGCCAAGATCTAGGGGGTGGGGAGACCCAGTACTTC
cdr3_aa: CASSQDLGGGETQYF

d_call: NA
v_call: TRBV4-3
j_call: TRBJ2-5
clone_size: NA
cdr3_length: 13
cdr3_nt: TGCGCCAGCAGCCGGTCGAGGGGAGAGACCCAGTACTTC
cdr3_aa: CASSRSRGETQYF

d_call: NA
v_call: TRBV7-2
j_call: TRBJ1-1
clone_size: once
cdr3_length: 15
cdr3_nt: TGTGCCAGCAGCGCCGCGGGACAAATGAACACTGAAGCTTTCTTT
cdr3_aa: CASSAAGQMNTEAFF

d_call: NA
v_call: TRBV7-2
j_call: TRBJ2-7
clone_size: NA
cdr3_length: 15
cdr3_nt: TGTGCCAGCAGCTTTAGACAGGGAGGGTCCTACGAGCAGTACTTC
cdr3_aa: CASSFRQGGSYEQYF

d_call: NA
v_call: TRBV29-1
j_call: TRBJ1-2
clone_size: NA
cdr3_length: 13
cdr3_nt: TGCAGCGTTGACCCAGGGGCTAACTATGGCTACACCTTC
cdr3_aa: CSVDPGANYGYTF

d_call: NA
v_call: TRBV9
j_call: TRBJ2-1
clone_size: NA
cdr3_length: 16
cdr3_nt: TGTGCCAGCAGCGTAAAGGGCGGCGGATCCTACAATGAGCAGTTCTTC
cdr3_aa: CASSVKGGGSYNEQFF

d_call: NA
v_call: TRBV19
j_call: TRBJ1-4
clone_size: NA
cdr3_length: 16
cdr3_nt: TGTGCCAGTAGTATAGGCGGACAGACAACTAATGAAAAACTGTTTTTT
cdr3_aa: CASSIGGQTTNEKLFF

d_call: NA
v_call: TRBV6-1
j_call: TRBJ2-3
clone_size: NA
cdr3_length: 13
cdr3_nt: TGTGCCAGCAGTGACAACAGGGTAAATACGCAGTATTTT
cdr3_aa: CASSDNRVNTQYF

d_call: NA
v_call: TRBV9
j_call: TRBJ1-1
clone_size: few
cdr3_length: 14
cdr3_nt: TGTGCCAGCAGCCTCAGCAGGCTGAACACTGAAGCTTTCTTT
cdr3_aa: CASSLSRLNTEAFF

d_call: NA
v_call: TRBV21-1
j_call: TRBJ2-2
clone_size: NA
cdr3_length: 19
cdr3_nt: TGTGCCAGCACCCCGGCGGACAGGGGCCCTCACAAGAACACCGGGGAGCTGTTTTTT
cdr3_aa: CASTPADRGPHKNTGELFF

d_call: NA
v_call: TRBV28
j_call: TRBJ1-5
clone_size: NA
cdr3_length: 14
cdr3_nt: TGTGCCAGCACCCGAACACTTAGCAATCAGCCCCAGCATTTT
cdr3_aa: CASTRTLSNQPQHF

d_call: NA
v_call: TRBV7-7
j_call: TRBJ2-5
clone_size: NA
cdr3_length: 14
cdr3_nt: TGTGCCAGCAGCTTAGTGGGCCGGGGAGAGACCCAGTACTTC
cdr3_aa: CASSLVGRGETQYF

d_call: NA
v_call: TRBV6-1
j_call: TRBJ2-1
clone_size: NA
cdr3_length: 11
cdr3_nt: TGTGCCAGCAGTGAATTCGATGAGCAGTTCTTC
cdr3_aa: CASSEFDEQFF

d_call: TRBD1
v_call: TRBV4-3
j_call: TRBJ2-1
clone_size: NA
cdr3_length: 18
cdr3_nt: TGCGCCAGCAGCCCCCAGGGGGGAGGACAGGGGTATCACAATGAGCAGTTCTTC
cdr3_aa: CASSPQGGGQGYHNEQFF

d_call: NA
v_call: TRBV19
j_call: TRBJ1-5
clone_size: NA
cdr3_length: 12
cdr3_nt: TGTGCCACTCAGGGGAGAGATCAGCCCCAGCATTTT
cdr3_aa: CATQGRDQPQHF

d_call: NA
v_call: TRBV2
j_call: TRBJ1-2
clone_size: NA
cdr3_length: 15
cdr3_nt: TGTGCCAGTAAACTCGGACAGTTAGCTAACTATGGCTACACCTTC
cdr3_aa: CASKLGQLANYGYTF